This entry lists 13 T cell receptor beta chains sequenced from one sample in a study of blood T cells in healthy people across ages (dated by TCRdb to between 2014 and 2017). To prepare the library, 5' RACE was applied. Sequencing was performed on an Illumina HiSeq 2500. A second about 7 to 12 cycle PCR used a sample-barcoded 5' primer and a J-beta primer mix. Clones were called with MiXCR by TCRdb after fastp trimmed the public reads at Q25, and only in-frame beta chains were retained. Each entry is one CDR3 protein sequence, shown with its most common DNA and genes. For this sample the table gives under 2,000,000 distinct CDR3 sequences, of which around 48% were detected only once. The top ten clonotypes cover more than 2% of the sample. The specimen was blood. The receptors shown here come from a woman in her forties in good health.

The chain joins TRBV28 to TRBJ2-5, with D perhaps TRBD2 (5 bases). The CDR3 spans 16 residues. Trimming took 4 bases from V and 5 from J, leaving 20 bases between them. CDR1 and CDR2 (germline): MDHEN, SYDVKM. CDR3 residues: CASSYTPGSRRETQYF. CDR3 DNA sequence: TGTGCCAGCAGTTATACGCCGGGGTCACGGCGGGAGACCCAGTACTTC.

The J gene is TRBJ1-2, the V gene TRBV19; D is unresolved. Trimming pared 10 bases from V and 2 bases from J, leaving 17 bases between. The germline CDR1 and CDR2 sequences are LNHDA and SQIVND (reference sequence). The CDR3 extends over 14 amino acids. The DNA for the CDR3 is TGTGCCACTACCCAGGAAGACTCCAACTATGGCTACACCTTC. Amino acid sequence: CATTQEDSNYGYTF.

The rearrangement uses TRBV2 and TRBJ2-1; 7 nucleotides agree with TRBD1. Germline V lookup: CDR1 SNHLY, CDR2 FYNNEI. The CDR3 covers 13 residues. V dropped 4 bases and J dropped 7; count of bases not matched to a gene: 4. The CDR3 spells CASSGQGLNEQFF. The CDR3, as DNA: TGTGCCAGCAGTGGACAGGGATTGAATGAGCAGTTCTTC.

The chain is built from TRBV4-1 and TRBJ2-3; D gene uncertain. V gave up 1 base and J gave up 5 bases, with 10 bases separating them. Germline V gene data show CDR1 as MGHRA and CDR2 as YSYEKL. This CDR3 contains 14 residues. The CDR3 region is CASSQVGPEDTQYF. The CDR3 DNA reads as TGCGCCAGCAGCCAAGTCGGTCCGGAAGATACGCAGTATTTT.

For this clonotype: With a much larger clone just one base away, this may be a read error. The chain combines TRBV28 with TRBJ2-5; 7 bases are a match to TRBD1. The germline gives CDR1 MDHEN, CDR2 SYDVKM. With V trimmed by 4 bases and J by 1 base, 6 bases remained unmatched. This CDR3 has 15 residues. The CDR3 sequence is CASSSPDRVQETQYF. The DNA for the CDR3 is TGTGCCAGCAGTTCCCCCGACAGGGTCCAAGAGACCCAGTACTTC.

The J gene is TRBJ1-4, the V gene TRBV20-1; possibly TRBD1 for D (5 bases). The CDR3 contains 12 residues. In germline, CDR1 is DFQATT, CDR2 SNEGSKA (reference sequence). CDR3 DNA sequence: TGCGTCCCGGGGGGGACTAATGAAAAACTGTTTTTT. This encodes CVPGGTNEKLFF.

This chain uses TRBV7-2 with TRBJ2-6; D tentatively fits TRBD1 or TRBD2 (5 bases each). The V end lost 4 bases, the J end lost 1 base, and 14 bases lay between the germline ends. Germline V gene lookup returns CDR1 SGHTA and CDR2 FQGNSA. The CDR3 is 17 amino acids. CDR3 nucleotides: TGTGCCAGCAGCTCTCGGGGCGCGGGTTCTGGGGCCAACGTCCTGACTTTC. It is translated as CASSSRGAGSGANVLTF. Based on the CDR3 plus reference TRBV7-2 and TRBJ2-6, the full variable domain is GAGVSQSPSNKVTEKGKDVELRCDPISGHTALYWYRQSLGQGLEFLIYFQGNSAPDKSGLPSDRFSAERTGGSVSTLTIQRTQQEDSAVYLCASSSRGAGSGANVLTFGAGSRLTVL.

This chain uses TRBV6-5 with TRBJ1-2, with unresolved D. The germline V and J ends were trimmed by 5 bases and 3 bases, with 13 bases remaining between them. The V gene's germline CDR1 is MNHEY and CDR2 SVGAGI. The length of the CDR3 is 14 residues. The CDR3 bases are TGTGCCAGCAGTCCCCGAACCCCCGACTATGGCTACACCTTC. This codes for CASSPRTPDYGYTF.

This chain links TRBV20-1 with TRBJ2-1; 14 nucleotides agree with TRBD2. V lost 7 bases and J lost 0; bases outside the gene matches: 17. Germline values: CDR1 DFQATT, CDR2 SNEGSKA (reference sequence). The CDR3 consists of 20 residues. The CDR3 reads CSGGLAGGIDYRSSYNEQFF. The CDR3 nucleotides are TGCAGTGGCGGACTAGCGGGGGGAATTGACTATAGGAGCTCCTACAATGAGCAGTTCTTC.

The V call is TRBV19, the J call TRBJ2-5, with TRBD2 identical over 8 bases. CDR3 length: 15 residues. The ends lost 3 bases at V and 1 base at J; junction bases unmatched: 4. The V gene's germline CDR1 is LNHDA and CDR2 SQIVND (reference sequence). CDR3 in amino acids: CASSMGGGTQETQYF. CDR3 nucleotide sequence: TGTGCCAGTAGTATGGGCGGGGGGACCCAAGAGACCCAGTACTTC.

This clonotype was observed a few times. The V and J genes are TRBV7-2 and TRBJ2-5, with 8 bases that match TRBD1. Unmatched junction bases numbered 2, after V lost 1 base and J lost 10 bases. Germline CDR1 SGHTA, CDR2 FQGNSA. This CDR3 is built from 12 residues. The CDR3 spells CASSLETGVQYF. The DNA of the CDR3 is TGTGCCAGCAGCTTAGAGACAGGGGTCCAGTACTTC.

This CDR3 reads CATSDLQRDYNEQFF. The CDR3 DNA sequence: TGTGCCACCAGTGATTTGCAGAGGGACTACAATGAGCAGTTCTTC. V and J are TRBV24-1 and TRBJ2-1; D possibly corresponds to TRBD2 (5 bases). Germline-derived CDR1 and CDR2 are KGHDR and SFDVKD. CDR3 size: 15 residues. Trimming pared 0 bases from V and 3 bases from J, leaving 8 bases between.

The chain is built from TRBV7-2 and TRBJ2-3; TRBD2 matches at 8 bases. This CDR3 comprises 18 residues. After removal of 0 bases from V and 2 bases from J, the junction contained 10 bases not matched to a gene. Germline V gives CDR1 SGHTA, CDR2 FQGNSA. The CDR3 protein is CASSLAGTSGGLTDTQYF. CDR3 sequence (DNA): TGTGCCAGCAGCTTAGCTGGCACAAGCGGGGGCCTCACAGATACGCAGTATTTT.